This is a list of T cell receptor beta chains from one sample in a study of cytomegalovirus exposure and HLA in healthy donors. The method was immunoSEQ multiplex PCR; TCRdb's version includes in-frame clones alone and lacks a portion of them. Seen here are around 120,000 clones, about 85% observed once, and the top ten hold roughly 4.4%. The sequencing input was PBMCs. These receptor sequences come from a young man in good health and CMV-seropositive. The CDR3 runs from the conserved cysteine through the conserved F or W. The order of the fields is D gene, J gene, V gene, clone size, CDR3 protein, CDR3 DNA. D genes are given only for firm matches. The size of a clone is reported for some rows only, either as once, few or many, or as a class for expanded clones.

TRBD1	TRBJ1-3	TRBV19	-	CASGGQGSSGNTIYF	TGTGCCAGTGGTGGACAGGGGAGCTCTGGAAACACCATATATTTT
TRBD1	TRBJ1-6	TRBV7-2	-	CASSLQGVYNSPLHF	TGTGCCAGCAGCCTACAGGGGGTGTATAACTCACCCCTCCACTTT
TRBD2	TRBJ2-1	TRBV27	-	CASSLIAGAPNEQFF	TGTGCCAGCAGTTTAATAGCGGGGGCCCCCAATGAGCAGTTCTTC
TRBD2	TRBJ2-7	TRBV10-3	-	CAISESGDYTYEQYF	TGTGCCATCAGTGAGTCAGGGGACTACACCTACGAGCAGTACTTC
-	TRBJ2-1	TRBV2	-	CASNEGGRDNEQFF	TGTGCCAGCAACGAGGGGGGGAGAGACAATGAGCAGTTCTTC
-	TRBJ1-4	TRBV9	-	CASSVGGRGTNEKLFF	TGTGCCAGCAGCGTCGGGGGACGGGGAACTAATGAAAAACTGTTTTTT
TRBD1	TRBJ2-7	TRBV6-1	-	CASSDMDRASYEQYF	TGTGCCAGCAGTGACATGGACAGGGCCTCCTACGAGCAGTACTTC
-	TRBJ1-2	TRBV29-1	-	CSVGIGGRVYGYTF	TGCAGCGTTGGAATCGGGGGTAGAGTCTATGGCTACACCTTC
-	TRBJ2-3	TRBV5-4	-	CASSLSRGSDTQYF	TGTGCCAGCAGCTTGTCCAGGGGATCAGATACGCAGTATTTT
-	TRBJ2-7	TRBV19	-	CASSLQGSRLYEQYF	TGTGCCAGTAGTCTGCAGGGTAGCCGACTGTACGAGCAGTACTTC
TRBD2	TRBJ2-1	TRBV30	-	CAWRRRRGNGNEQFF	TGTGCCTGGAGGAGGAGGCGGGGGAACGGCAATGAGCAGTTCTTC
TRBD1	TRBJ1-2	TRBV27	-	CASSLDRHYGYTF	TGTGCCAGCAGTTTGGACAGGCACTATGGCTACACCTTC
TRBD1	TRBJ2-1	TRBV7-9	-	CASTTGGQGPYNEQFF	TGTGCCAGCACCACGGGGGGACAGGGACCTTACAATGAGCAGTTCTTC
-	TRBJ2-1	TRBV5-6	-	CASSPAGAIYGNEQFF	TGTGCCAGCAGCCCGGCGGGTGCCATCTACGGCAATGAGCAGTTCTTC
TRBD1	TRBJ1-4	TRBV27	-	CASAGTANNEKLFF	TGTGCCAGCGCCGGGACAGCAAACAATGAAAAACTGTTTTTT
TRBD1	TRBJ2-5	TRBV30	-	CAWSVRTGGRETQYF	TGTGCCTGGAGTGTGAGGACAGGGGGAAGAGAGACCCAGTACTTC
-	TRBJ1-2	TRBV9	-	CASSFGDYGYTF	TGTGCCAGCAGTTTCGGTGACTATGGCTACACCTTC
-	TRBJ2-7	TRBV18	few	CASSPAGTGYEQYF	TGTGCCAGCTCTCCTGCCGGGACTGGCTACGAGCAGTACTTC
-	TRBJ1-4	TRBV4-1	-	CASSQDGWGRLFF	TGCGCCAGCAGCCAAGATGGGTGGGGCAGACTGTTTTTT
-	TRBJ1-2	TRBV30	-	CAWRSSRSPNYGYTF	TGTGCCTGGAGAAGCAGCCGGAGCCCTAACTATGGCTACACCTTC
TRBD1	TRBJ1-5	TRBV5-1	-	CASSLGQGAWQPQHF	TGCGCCAGCAGCTTGGGACAGGGGGCCTGGCAGCCCCAGCATTTT
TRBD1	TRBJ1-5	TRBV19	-	CASSIYTGASNQPQHF	TGTGCCAGTAGTATATATACAGGGGCAAGCAATCAGCCCCAGCATTTT
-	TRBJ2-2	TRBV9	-	CASSVGLTGELFF	TGTGCCAGCAGCGTAGGGCTTACCGGGGAGCTGTTTTTT
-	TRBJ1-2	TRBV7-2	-	CASSSNLGGGDGYTF	TGTGCCAGCAGCTCCAACCTAGGTGGAGGGGATGGCTACACCTTC
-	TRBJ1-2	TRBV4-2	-	CASSQEPDSKGYTF	TGTGCCAGCAGCCAAGAGCCCGACAGTAAGGGCTACACCTTC
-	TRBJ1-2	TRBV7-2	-	CASSLTPGERSGYTF	TGTGCCAGCAGCTTAACCCCAGGGGAACGGAGCGGCTACACCTTC
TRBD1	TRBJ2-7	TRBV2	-	CASSATGVTYEQYF	TGTGCCAGCAGTGCCACAGGGGTGACCTACGAGCAGTACTTC
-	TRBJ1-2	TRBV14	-	CASSARQAHYGYTF	TGTGCCAGCAGCGCCCGACAGGCTCACTATGGCTACACCTTC
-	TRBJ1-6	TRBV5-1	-	CASSLGQRNSPLHF	TGCGCCAGCAGCTTGGGACAGAGGAATTCACCCCTCCACTTT
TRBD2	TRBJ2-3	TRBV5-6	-	CASSPGLASTDTQYF	TGTGCCAGCAGCCCGGGACTAGCAAGCACAGATACGCAGTATTTT
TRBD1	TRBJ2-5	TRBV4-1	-	CASSRDRNQETQYF	TGCGCCAGCAGCCGGGACAGAAACCAAGAGACCCAGTACTTC
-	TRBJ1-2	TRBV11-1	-	CASSLQGPNYGYTF	TGTGCCAGCAGCTTACAGGGGCCTAACTATGGCTACACCTTC
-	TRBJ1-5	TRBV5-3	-	CARSPRSREDQPQHF	TGTGCCAGAAGCCCCCGAAGCAGGGAGGATCAGCCCCAGCATTTT
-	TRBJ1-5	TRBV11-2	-	CASSHERSPQHF	TGTGCCAGCTCCCACGAACGGTCGCCCCAGCATTTT
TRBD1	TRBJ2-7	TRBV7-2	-	CASSLVPGGSYEQYF	TGTGCCAGCAGCTTAGTTCCAGGGGGCTCCTACGAGCAGTACTTC
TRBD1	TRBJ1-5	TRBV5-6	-	CASSEGDSSERQPQHF	TGTGCCAGCAGCGAAGGGGACAGTTCAGAGCGCCAGCCCCAGCATTTT
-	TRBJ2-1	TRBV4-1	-	CASSPLAGSNEQFF	TGCGCCAGCAGCCCCCTGGCCGGGTCGAATGAGCAGTTCTTC
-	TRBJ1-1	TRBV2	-	CASRARLPGSSEAFF	TGTGCCAGCAGGGCCCGGCTGCCGGGTAGTTCTGAAGCTTTCTTT
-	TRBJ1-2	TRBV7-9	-	CASSPADGDYGYTF	TGTGCCAGCAGCCCAGCAGACGGAGACTATGGCTACACCTTC